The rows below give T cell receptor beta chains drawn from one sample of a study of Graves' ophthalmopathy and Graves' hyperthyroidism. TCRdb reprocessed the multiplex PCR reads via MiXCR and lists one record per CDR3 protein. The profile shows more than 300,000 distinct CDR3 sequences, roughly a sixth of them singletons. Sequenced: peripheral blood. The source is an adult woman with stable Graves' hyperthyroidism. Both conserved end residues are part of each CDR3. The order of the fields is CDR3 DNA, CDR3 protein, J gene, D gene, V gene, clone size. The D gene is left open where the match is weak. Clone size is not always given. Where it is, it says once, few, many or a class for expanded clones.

TGTGCCAGCAGCGAAGACAAACTAGCCAAAAACATTAAGTACTTC | CASSEDKLAKNIKYF | TRBJ2-4 | . | TRBV2 | .
TGTGCCACCAGTGGGCAGGGTGGGGAGACCCAGTACTTC | CATSGQGGETQYF | TRBJ2-5 | . | TRBV24-1 | many
TGTGCCAGCAGCCCTCGCGGGACAGAGAACACCGGGGAGCTGTTTTTT | CASSPRGTENTGELFF | TRBJ2-2 | . | TRBV4-2 | many
TGTGCCAGCATTACGACTTCGAACACCGGGGAGCTGTTTTTT | CASITTSNTGELFF | TRBJ2-2 | . | TRBV12-3/TRBV12-4 | .
TGTGCCTGGAGTGTACGAGTTTCAGAGACCCAGTACTTC | CAWSVRVSETQYF | TRBJ2-5 | . | TRBV30 | many
TGCAGCGTGCGGACAGGGGTGACCACTGAAGCTTTCTTT | CSVRTGVTTEAFF | TRBJ1-1 | TRBD1 | TRBV29-1 | many
TGTGCCAGCAGCTTGGGGGGGGTCCCCTACGAGCAGTACTTC | CASSLGGVPYEQYF | TRBJ2-7 | TRBD2 | TRBV7-8 | many
TGTGCCAGTAGTATCTTCCACGGAGAGTACTACGAGCAGTACTTC | CASSIFHGEYYEQYF | TRBJ2-7 | . | TRBV19 | many
TGCAGTGCAAGGGGACCGTCCTACGAGCAGTACTTC | CSARGPSYEQYF | TRBJ2-7 | . | TRBV20-1 | .
TGTGCCAGCAGTTACATTCCGGGCCAAGAGACCCAGTACTTC | CASSYIPGQETQYF | TRBJ2-5 | . | TRBV6-5 | many
TGTGCCAGCAGTTTCCCCCCCGGAGGTAGCGCCCCATGGCAGTACTTC | CASSFPPGGSAPWQYF | TRBJ2-7 | . | TRBV28 | many
TGTGCCAGCAGTGCGACTAGCGGGAGAACCGGGGAGCTGTTTTTT | CASSATSGRTGELFF | TRBJ2-2 | TRBD2 | TRBV6-1 | many
TGCGCCAGCAGTGAGTCACTGGGGAACTACGAGCAGTACTTC | CASSESLGNYEQYF | TRBJ2-7 | . | TRBV10-2 | many
TGTGCCAGCAAAAAACTAGCGGGCTCCTACGAGCAGTACTTC | CASKKLAGSYEQYF | TRBJ2-7 | TRBD2 | TRBV2 | many
TGTGCCAGCAGCTACAGGACAGGGCCCACTGAAGCTTTCTTT | CASSYRTGPTEAFF | TRBJ1-1 | TRBD1 | TRBV11-2 | many
TGTGCCAGCAGTGAAGGGGCTAGCGGTACCTACGAGCAGTACTTC | CASSEGASGTYEQYF | TRBJ2-7 | TRBD2 | TRBV2 | many
TGTGCCAGCAGTTTAACCCCGTCTAGCGGGAGATTCCGAGAGACCCAGTACTTC | CASSLTPSSGRFRETQYF | TRBJ2-5 | TRBD2 | TRBV12-3/TRBV12-4 | many
TGTGCCAGCAGCCCCCGGCGGGCCCCTACCTACGAGCAGTACTTC | CASSPRRAPTYEQYF | TRBJ2-7 | . | TRBV12-3/TRBV12-4 | once
TGTGCCAGCAGCCAGACCGGGACTAGCGCCTACGAGCAGTACTTC | CASSQTGTSAYEQYF | TRBJ2-7 | TRBD2 | TRBV4-2 | many
TGTGCCAGCAGCCCACAGGGGACCACCTACGAGCAGTACTTC | CASSPQGTTYEQYF | TRBJ2-7 | TRBD1 | TRBV28 | many
TGCGCCAGCAGCCAGGGGACTAGCGGGGGGGAGACCCAGTACTTC | CASSQGTSGGETQYF | TRBJ2-5 | TRBD2 | TRBV4-3 | many
TGTGCCAGCAACACGGGTGGTGGCACAGATACGCAGTATTTT | CASNTGGGTDTQYF | TRBJ2-3 | . | TRBV12-3/TRBV12-4 | many
TGTGCCATCAGTGAGTCCCAGGGGGCCGCCTACGAGCAGTACTTC | CAISESQGAAYEQYF | TRBJ2-7 | TRBD1 | TRBV10-3 | few
TGTGCCAGCAGTTTCTCGGGACTTTACTACGAGCAGTACTTC | CASSFSGLYYEQYF | TRBJ2-7 | . | TRBV6-2/TRBV6-3 | .